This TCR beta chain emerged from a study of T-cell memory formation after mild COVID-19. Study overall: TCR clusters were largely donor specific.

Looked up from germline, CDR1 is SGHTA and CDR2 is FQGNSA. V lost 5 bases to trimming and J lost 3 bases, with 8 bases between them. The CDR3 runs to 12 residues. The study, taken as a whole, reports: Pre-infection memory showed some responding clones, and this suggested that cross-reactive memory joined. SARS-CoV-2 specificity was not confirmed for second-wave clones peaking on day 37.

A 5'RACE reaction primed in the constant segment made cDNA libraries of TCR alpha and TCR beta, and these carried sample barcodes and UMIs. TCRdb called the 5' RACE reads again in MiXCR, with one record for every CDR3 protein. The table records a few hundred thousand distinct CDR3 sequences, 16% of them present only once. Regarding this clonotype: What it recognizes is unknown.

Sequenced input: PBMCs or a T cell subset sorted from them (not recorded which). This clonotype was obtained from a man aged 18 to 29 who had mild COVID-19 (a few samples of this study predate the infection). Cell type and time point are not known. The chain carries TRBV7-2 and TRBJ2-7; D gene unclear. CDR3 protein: CASSGSNYEQYF. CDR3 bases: TGTGCCAGCAGCGGCAGTAACTACGAGCAGTACTTC.